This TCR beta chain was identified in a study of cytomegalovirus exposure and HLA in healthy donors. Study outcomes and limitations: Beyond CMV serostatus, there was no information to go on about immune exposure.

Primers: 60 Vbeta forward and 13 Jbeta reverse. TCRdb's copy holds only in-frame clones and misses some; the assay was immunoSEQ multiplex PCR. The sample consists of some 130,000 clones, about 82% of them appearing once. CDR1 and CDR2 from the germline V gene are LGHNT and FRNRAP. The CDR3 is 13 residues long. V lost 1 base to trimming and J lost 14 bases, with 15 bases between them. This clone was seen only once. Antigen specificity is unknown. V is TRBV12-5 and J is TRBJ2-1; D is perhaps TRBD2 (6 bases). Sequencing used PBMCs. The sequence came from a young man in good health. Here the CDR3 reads CASGLGDSGLEFF. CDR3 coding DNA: TGTGCTAGTGGTTTGGGGGACTCCGGGTTGGAGTTCTTC.